This TCR beta chain was captured by sequencing in a study of blood T cell repertoires in COVID-19. CDR1 and CDR2 from the germline V gene are MNHEY and SVGAGI. V lost 5 bases, J lost 0 bases, and 7 bases lay in between. The CDR3 has 13 amino acids. Individuals aged 18 to 89 years were recruited from fewer than 30 US areas. Clinical history as reported by participants underpinned cohort assignment. TCRdb's table, derived via immunoSEQ multiplex PCR, lists solely in-frame clones and lacks some. The sample lists 200,000 to 300,000 clones, roughly 90% occurring once. The chain recombines TRBV6-5 with TRBJ1-2; D not resolved. The clonotype was recovered from a woman younger than 45 who had recovered from COVID-19. The sequencing sample was made of PBMCs or T cells enriched from blood (not recorded which). CDR3 DNA: TGTGCCAGCAGTATCCTAACTAACTATGGCTACACCTTC. Protein sequence: CASSILTNYGYTF.